This is a list of T cell receptor beta chains from one sample in a study of T cells after yellow fever vaccination. Each CDR3 protein gets one entry after TCRdb re-called the 5' RACE reads with MiXCR. Counted here are some 68,000 distinct CDR3 sequences, about 6.5% occurring once; the ten biggest clones make up about 40%. Material: CD8+ T cells sorted from PBMCs, obtained about 41 days after the first yellow fever vaccination. The receptors shown here come from a man younger than 35 who received the YFV17D yellow fever vaccine. The CDR3 runs from the conserved cysteine through the conserved F or W.

cdr3_aa: CASSLLTVQYF; v_call: TRBV11-2
cdr3_aa: CASSSDEDRRETQYF; v_call: TRBV12-3/TRBV12-4
cdr3_aa: CSVNREIPYNEQFF; v_call: TRBV29-1
cdr3_aa: CASSLAAGGAGLGYGYTF; v_call: TRBV7-8
cdr3_aa: CASSGQGAEAFF; v_call: TRBV5-4
cdr3_aa: CSAQGGLNYGYTF; v_call: TRBV29-1
cdr3_aa: CASSDPGAGWSSYNEQFF; v_call: TRBV11-1
cdr3_aa: CASSGLLIGTDTQYF; v_call: TRBV6-2/TRBV6-3
cdr3_aa: CASRRGIGELFF; v_call: TRBV6-6
cdr3_aa: CASSFGESGELFF; v_call: TRBV27
cdr3_aa: CASSPTAGDSYEQYF; v_call: TRBV5-1
cdr3_aa: CASTSGTWETQYF; v_call: TRBV5-5
cdr3_aa: CASRTSDYNTGELFF; v_call: TRBV12-3/TRBV12-4
cdr3_aa: CASSSRPNTGELFF; v_call: TRBV7-3
cdr3_aa: CASSQTRLSSYEQYF; v_call: TRBV4-1
cdr3_aa: CASSSTGTGNTGELFF; v_call: TRBV5-1
cdr3_aa: CASSQEGHYGYTF; v_call: TRBV4-1
cdr3_aa: CASSLDSGGTDTQYF; v_call: TRBV6-2/TRBV6-3
cdr3_aa: CASSLTWRRGTDTQYF; v_call: TRBV7-8
cdr3_aa: CASSQVGPTSGLLQETQYF; v_call: TRBV4-1
cdr3_aa: CASSQVYGGPRTDTQYF; v_call: TRBV4-1
cdr3_aa: CASSPGGNQPQHF; v_call: TRBV6-5